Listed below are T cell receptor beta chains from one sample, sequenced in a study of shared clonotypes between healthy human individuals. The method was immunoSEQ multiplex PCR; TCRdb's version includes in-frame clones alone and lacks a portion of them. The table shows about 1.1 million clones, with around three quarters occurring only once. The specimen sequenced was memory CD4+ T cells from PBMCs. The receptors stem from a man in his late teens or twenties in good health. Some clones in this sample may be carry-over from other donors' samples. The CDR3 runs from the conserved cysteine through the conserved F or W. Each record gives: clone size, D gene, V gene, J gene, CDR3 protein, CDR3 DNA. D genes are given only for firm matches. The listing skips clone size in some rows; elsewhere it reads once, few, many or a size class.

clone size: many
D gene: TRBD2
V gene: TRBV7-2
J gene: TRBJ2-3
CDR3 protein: CASSLALAGGADTQYF
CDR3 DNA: TGTGCCAGCAGCTTAGCACTAGCGGGAGGGGCAGATACGCAGTATTTT

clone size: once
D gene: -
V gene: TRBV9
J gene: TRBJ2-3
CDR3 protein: CASSRVTDTQYF
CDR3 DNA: TGTGCCAGCAGTAGGGTCACAGATACGCAGTATTTT

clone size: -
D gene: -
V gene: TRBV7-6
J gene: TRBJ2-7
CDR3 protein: CASSLTGVNEQYF
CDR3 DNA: TGTGCCAGCAGCCTGACGGGGGTAAACGAGCAGTACTTC

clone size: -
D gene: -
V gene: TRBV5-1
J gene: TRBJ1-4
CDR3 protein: CASSRTVRGGTNEKLFF
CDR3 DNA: TGCGCCAGCAGCAGGACGGTCAGAGGTGGAACTAATGAAAAACTGTTTTTT

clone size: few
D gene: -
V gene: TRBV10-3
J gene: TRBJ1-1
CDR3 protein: CAISEAGEKAFF
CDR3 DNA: TGTGCCATCAGTGAGGCAGGGGAGAAAGCTTTCTTT

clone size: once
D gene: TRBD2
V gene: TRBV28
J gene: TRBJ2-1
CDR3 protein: CASREGLAGREQFF
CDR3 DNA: TGTGCCAGCAGGGAAGGACTAGCGGGGAGGGAGCAGTTCTTC

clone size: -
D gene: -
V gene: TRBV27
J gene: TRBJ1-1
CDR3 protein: CASSPHSTGQLEAFF
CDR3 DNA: TGTGCCAGCAGTCCCCATTCCACCGGACAGTTAGAAGCTTTCTTT

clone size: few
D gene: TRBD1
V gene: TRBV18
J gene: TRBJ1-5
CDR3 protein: CASSSLDRESQPQHF
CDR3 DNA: TGTGCCAGCTCGTCTTTAGACAGGGAGAGCCAGCCCCAGCATTTT

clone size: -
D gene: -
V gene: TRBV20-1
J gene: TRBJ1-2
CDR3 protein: CSAWRLDTYTF
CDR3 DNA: TGCAGTGCTTGGAGACTAGATACTTACACCTTC

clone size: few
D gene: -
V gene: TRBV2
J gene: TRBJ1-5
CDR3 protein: CASTLGNSNQPQHF
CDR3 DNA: TGTGCCAGCACCCTGGGAAACAGCAATCAGCCCCAGCATTTT

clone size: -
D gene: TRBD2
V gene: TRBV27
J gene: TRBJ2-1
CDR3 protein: CASSPRSGGYEQFF
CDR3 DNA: TGTGCCAGCAGTCCCCGTTCGGGAGGGTATGAGCAGTTCTTC

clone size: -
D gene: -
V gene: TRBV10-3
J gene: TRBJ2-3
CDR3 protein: CAIRGRESPDTQYF
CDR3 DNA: TGTGCCATCAGGGGGCGTGAATCGCCAGATACGCAGTATTTT

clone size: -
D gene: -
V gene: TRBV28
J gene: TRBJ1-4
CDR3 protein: CASSLGPRLRLFF
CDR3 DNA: TGTGCCAGCAGCCTCGGGCCGAGGCTGAGACTGTTTTTT

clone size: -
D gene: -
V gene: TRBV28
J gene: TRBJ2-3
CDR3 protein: CASMNTDTQYF
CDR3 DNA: TGTGCCAGCATGAACACAGATACGCAGTATTTT

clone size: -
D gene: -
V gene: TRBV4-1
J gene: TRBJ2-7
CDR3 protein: CASSQQTGFYEQYF
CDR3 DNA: TGCGCCAGCAGCCAGCAAACAGGGTTTTACGAGCAGTACTTC